This T cell receptor beta chain originates from a study of cytomegalovirus exposure and HLA in healthy donors. Study findings and constraints: Earlier findings revealed that most TCR beta V segments proved productive either about 87% or about 30% of the time. One later analysis reportedly identified an Asian-associated ancestry cluster that showed fewer N-insertions than the approximately 710-donor mean.

Details on this clone: Its cognate antigen is unknown.

With V trimmed by 4 bases and J by 5 bases, 8 bases remained unmatched. The CDR3 totals 15 residues. CDR1 and CDR2 (germline): SGHNT, YYREEE (reference sequence). PCR amplification relied on 60 Vbeta primers (plus 13 Jbeta primers). The table came from immunoSEQ multiplex PCR; TCRdb's copy has only in-frame clones and leaves some out. The top ten hold about 1.7% of the sample, which has under 150,000 clones, roughly 79% seen once. The rearrangement joins TRBV5-4 to TRBJ1-4, with 7 nucleotides matching TRBD1. The specimen was PBMCs. This receptor was obtained from a woman between 45 and 65 years old in good health and CMV-seronegative. The CDR3 sequence is CASSAVTGSNEKLFF. In nucleotides, the CDR3 is TGTGCCAGCAGCGCGGTGACAGGGAGCAATGAAAAACTGTTTTTT.